This T cell receptor (beta chain) was captured in a study of T cell responses to AZD1222 COVID-19 vaccine. There are 18 residues in the CDR3. Looked up from germline, CDR1 is SGHVS and CDR2 is FQNEAQ. With V trimmed by 2 bases and J by 3 bases, 9 bases remained unmatched. Sequenced by immunoSEQ multiplex PCR; TCRdb stores in-frame clones only, minus some. Here the sample spans more than 90,000 clones, around nine tenths being singletons. The TCR sequence derives from an adult who received the AZD1222 COVID-19 vaccine. The V gene is TRBV7-8, the J gene TRBJ2-2; TRBD2 agrees at 10 bases. The sequencing here drew on peripheral blood, taken 28 days after the second AZD1222 dose. The CDR3, as DNA: TGTGCCAGCAGCTTATGGCTAGCGGGAGCCAGTGACACCGGGGAGCTGTTTTTT. Its protein is CASSLWLAGASDTGELFF.